This TCR beta chain emerged from a study of immune characterization of retroperitoneal liposarcoma. TCRdb independently ran MiXCR on the PCR reads; one entry per CDR3 protein. The sample includes some 3,000 distinct CDR3 sequences, under 55% of them seen just once. CDR3 size: 13 residues. V was clipped by 4 bases and J by 0 bases, with 6 bases between them. This sequence originates from a male donor with retroperitoneal liposarcoma. This chain links TRBV12-3 or TRBV12-4 with TRBJ1-1; D gene unclear. Sequencing was carried out using tumor tissue. DNA of the CDR3: TGTGCCAGCAGTTACTGGTTGAACACTGAAGCTTTCTTT. Translating gives CASSYWLNTEAFF.